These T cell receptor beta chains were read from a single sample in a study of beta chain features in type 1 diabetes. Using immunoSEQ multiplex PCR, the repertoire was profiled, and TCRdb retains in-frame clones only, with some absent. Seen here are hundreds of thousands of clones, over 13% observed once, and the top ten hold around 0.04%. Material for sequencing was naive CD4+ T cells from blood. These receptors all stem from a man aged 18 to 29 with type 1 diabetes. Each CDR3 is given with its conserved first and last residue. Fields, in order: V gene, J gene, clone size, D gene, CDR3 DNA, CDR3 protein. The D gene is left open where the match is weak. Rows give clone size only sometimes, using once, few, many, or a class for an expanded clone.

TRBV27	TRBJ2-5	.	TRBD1	TGTGCCAGCAGTGGAACAGGGGCTGGGGAGACCCAGTACTTC	CASSGTGAGETQYF
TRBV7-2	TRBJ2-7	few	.	TGTGCCAGCAGCTTAACGGGGATTACCTACGAGCAGTACTTC	CASSLTGITYEQYF
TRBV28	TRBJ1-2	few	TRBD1	TGTGCCAGCAGCCCTAGTGACAGGGCGGGTGGCTACACCTTC	CASSPSDRAGGYTF
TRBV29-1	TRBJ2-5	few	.	TGCAGCGTTGAAGATCCTCGGCAGGAAGAGGGAGAGACCCAGTACTTC	CSVEDPRQEEGETQYF
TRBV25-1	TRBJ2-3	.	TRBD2	TGTGCCAGCAGTAACAGCGGGGGGGCAGATACGCAGTATTTT	CASSNSGGADTQYF
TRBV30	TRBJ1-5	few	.	TGTGCCTGGGGGGACAATCAGCCCCAGCATTTT	CAWGDNQPQHF
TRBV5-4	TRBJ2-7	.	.	TGTGCCAGCAGCCTACGGACGGGGAGCGGCGAGCAGTACTTC	CASSLRTGSGEQYF
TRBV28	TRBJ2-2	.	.	TGTGCCAGCAGTTCCACCTGGACAGAGAGGTGGACCGGGGAGCTGTTTTTT	CASSSTWTERWTGELFF
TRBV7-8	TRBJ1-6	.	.	TGTGCCAGCAGCCTTATCCTGGACAGAGCTCGATGGGCCCTCCACTTT	CASSLILDRARWALHF
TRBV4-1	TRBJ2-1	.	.	TGCGCCAGCAGCCAAGATCCCGACAATGAGCAGTTCTTC	CASSQDPDNEQFF
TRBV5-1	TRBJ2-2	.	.	TGCGCCAGCAGGGAGCGGCCGAACACCGGGGAGCTGTTTTTT	CASRERPNTGELFF
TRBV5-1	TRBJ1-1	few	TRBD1	TGCGCCAGCAGCTTGGAACAGGGGGGGAACACTGAAGCTTTCTTT	CASSLEQGGNTEAFF
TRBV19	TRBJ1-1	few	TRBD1	TGTGCCAGTAATCCGACAGGGGGCTACGAAGCTTTCTTT	CASNPTGGYEAFF
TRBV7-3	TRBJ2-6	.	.	TGTGCCAGCAGCTTATCCCCTGGGGCCAACGTCCTGACTTTC	CASSLSPGANVLTF
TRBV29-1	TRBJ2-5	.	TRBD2	TGCAGCGTTGCCGGGGGGGAGACCCAGTACTTC	CSVAGGETQYF
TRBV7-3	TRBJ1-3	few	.	TGTGCCAGCAGCCAGGGGCCGAGCTCTGGAAACACCATATATTTT	CASSQGPSSGNTIYF
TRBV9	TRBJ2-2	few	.	TGTGCCAGCAGCCCCACCGGGACAATCACCGGGGAGCTGTTTTTT	CASSPTGTITGELFF
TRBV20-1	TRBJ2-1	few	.	TGCAGTGCTAGATGGGACAATGAGCAGTTCTTC	CSARWDNEQFF
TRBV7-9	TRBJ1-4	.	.	TGTGCCAGCAGGCCCGGGGATATACCTAATGAAAAACTGTTTTTT	CASRPGDIPNEKLFF
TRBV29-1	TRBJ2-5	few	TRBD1	TGCAGCGTTGAGTCGGACAGGTGGACCCAGTACTTC	CSVESDRWTQYF
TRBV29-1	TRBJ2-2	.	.	TGCAGCGTTGAACGACAGCTGAACACCGGGGAGCTGTTTTTT	CSVERQLNTGELFF
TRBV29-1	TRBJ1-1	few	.	TGCAGCGTTAACGGGCAGCAATCAAACACTGAAGCTTTCTTT	CSVNGQQSNTEAFF
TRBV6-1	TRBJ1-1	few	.	TGTGCCAGCAGTGACAGGGGTTACACTGAAGCTTTCTTT	CASSDRGYTEAFF
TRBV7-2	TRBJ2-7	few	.	TGTGCCAGCAGTTTAGAAGACCTGGCCGAGCAGTACTTC	CASSLEDLAEQYF
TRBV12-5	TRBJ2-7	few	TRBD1	TGTGCTAGTGCCTCGGACAGGGGATACGAGCAGTACTTC	CASASDRGYEQYF
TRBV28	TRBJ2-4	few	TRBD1	TGTGCCAGCCACTACGCGGGACAGGGGCATAACATTCAGTACTTC	CASHYAGQGHNIQYF
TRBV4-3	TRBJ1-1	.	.	TGCGCCAGCAGGAACAGCGGAAGGACTGAAGCCTTCTTT	CASRNSGRTEAFF
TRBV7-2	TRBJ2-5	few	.	TGTGCCAGCAGCGTAGGTGGTGCGGAGACCCAGTACTTC	CASSVGGAETQYF
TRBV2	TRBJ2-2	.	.	TGTGCCAGCAGTGAAAGGATACAGGGAGGCACCGGGGAGCTGTTTTTT	CASSERIQGGTGELFF
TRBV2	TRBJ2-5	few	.	TGTGCCAGCAGCCCTCAAGAGACCCAGTACTTC	CASSPQETQYF
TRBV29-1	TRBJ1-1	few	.	TGCAGCGTTGTGGAGCCCTCGGAGGTAGCTTTCTTT	CSVVEPSEVAFF
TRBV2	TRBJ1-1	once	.	TGTGCCAGCAGGGTCAGGGGTTTGAACACTGAAGCTTTCTTT	CASRVRGLNTEAFF
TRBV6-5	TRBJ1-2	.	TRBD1	TGTGCCAGCAGTTCCAGGGGGCACTATGGCTACACCTTC	CASSSRGHYGYTF
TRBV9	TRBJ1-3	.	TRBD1	TGTGCCAGCAGCGATAGACAGGGCCTGGGAAACACCATATATTTT	CASSDRQGLGNTIYF